What follows is one T cell receptor beta chain and its context. Its antigen is as yet unknown. Trimming removed 4 bases from V and 0 bases from J, with 10 bases in between. The CDR3 is 15 residues long. CDR1 is SGHTA, CDR2 FQGTGA, per germline. Every immunoSEQ plate was one replicate of a subset's evenly spread DNA. Produced via immunoSEQ multiplex PCR; TCRdb's table is partial and in-frame only. The repertoire has millions of clones, 95% of them found once; the top ten carry more than 0.1%. The data derive from a study of shared clonotypes between healthy human individuals. Regarding the study as a whole: Non-shared clonotypes had lower generation probabilities than clonotypes shared by all four sorted-subset donors. Incompleteness in sorted-subset sequencing, despite large depth, was shown by rarefaction.

The donors, healthy adults who were HIV-negative, had experienced no recent acute infections or vaccinations. Sequencing was performed on naive CD4+ T cells sorted from blood. The subset was: CD45RA+ positively selected. The chain combines TRBV7-3 with TRBJ2-1; D possibly corresponds to TRBD2 (5 bases). The receptor was isolated from a man younger than 35 in good health. CDR3 in amino acids: CASSYRGGSYNEQFF. Written as DNA, the CDR3 is TGTGCCAGCAGCTACCGGGGTGGCTCCTACAATGAGCAGTTCTTC.